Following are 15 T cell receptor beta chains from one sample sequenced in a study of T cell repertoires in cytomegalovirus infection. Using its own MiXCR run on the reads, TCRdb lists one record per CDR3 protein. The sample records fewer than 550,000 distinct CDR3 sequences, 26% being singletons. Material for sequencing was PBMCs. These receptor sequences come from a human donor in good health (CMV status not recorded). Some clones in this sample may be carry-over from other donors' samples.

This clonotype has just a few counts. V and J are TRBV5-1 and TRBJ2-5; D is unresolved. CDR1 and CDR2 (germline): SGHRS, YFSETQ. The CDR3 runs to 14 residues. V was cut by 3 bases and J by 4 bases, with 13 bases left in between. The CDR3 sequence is CASSSQTRAETQYF. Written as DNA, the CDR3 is TGCGCCAGCAGCTCCCAAACCCGGGCAGAGACCCAGTACTTC.

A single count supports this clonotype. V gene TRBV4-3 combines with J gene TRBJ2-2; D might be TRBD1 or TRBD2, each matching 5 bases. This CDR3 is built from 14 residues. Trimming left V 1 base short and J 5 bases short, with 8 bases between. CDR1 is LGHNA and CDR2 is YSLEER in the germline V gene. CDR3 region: CASSQGWGTGELFF. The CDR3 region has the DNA TGCGCCAGCAGCCAAGGGTGGGGGACCGGGGAGCTGTTTTTT.

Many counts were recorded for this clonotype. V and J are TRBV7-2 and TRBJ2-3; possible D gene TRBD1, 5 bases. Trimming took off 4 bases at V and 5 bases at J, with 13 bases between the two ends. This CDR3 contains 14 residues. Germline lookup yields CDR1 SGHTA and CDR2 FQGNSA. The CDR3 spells CASSSPTERDTQYF. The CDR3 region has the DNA TGTGCCAGCAGCTCTCCGACAGAACGAGATACGCAGTATTTT.

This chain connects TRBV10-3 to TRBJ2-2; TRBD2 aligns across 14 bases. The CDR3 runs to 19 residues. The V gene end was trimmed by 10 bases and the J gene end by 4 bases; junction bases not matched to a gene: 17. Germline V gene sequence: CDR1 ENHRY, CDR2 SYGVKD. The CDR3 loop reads CASGTSGSGGPAPTGELFF. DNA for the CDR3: TGTGCCAGCGGGACTAGCGGGAGCGGCGGCCCAGCGCCCACCGGGGAGCTGTTTTTT.

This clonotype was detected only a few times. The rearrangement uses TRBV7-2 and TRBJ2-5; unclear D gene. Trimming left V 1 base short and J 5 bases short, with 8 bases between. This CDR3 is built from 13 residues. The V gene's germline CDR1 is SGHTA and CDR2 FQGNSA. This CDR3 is CASSLGRKETQYF. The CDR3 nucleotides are TGTGCCAGCAGCTTAGGTAGAAAGGAGACCCAGTACTTC.

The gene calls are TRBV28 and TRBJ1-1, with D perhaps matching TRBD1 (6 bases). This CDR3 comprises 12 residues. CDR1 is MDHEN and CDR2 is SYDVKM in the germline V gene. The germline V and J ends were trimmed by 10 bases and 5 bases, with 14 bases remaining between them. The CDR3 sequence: CATHPGDTEAFF. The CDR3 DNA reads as TGTGCCACCCACCCAGGGGATACTGAAGCTTTCTTT.

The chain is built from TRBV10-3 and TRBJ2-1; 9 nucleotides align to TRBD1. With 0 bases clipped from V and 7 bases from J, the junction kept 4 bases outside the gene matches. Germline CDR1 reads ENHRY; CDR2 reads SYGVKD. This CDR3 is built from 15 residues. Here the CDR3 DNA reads TGTGCCATCAGTGAGTCACAGGGGGCAGGGAATGAGCAGTTCTTC. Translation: CAISESQGAGNEQFF.

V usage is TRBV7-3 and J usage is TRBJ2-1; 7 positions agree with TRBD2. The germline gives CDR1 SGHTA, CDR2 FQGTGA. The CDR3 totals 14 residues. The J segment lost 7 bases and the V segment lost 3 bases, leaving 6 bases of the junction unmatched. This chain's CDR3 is CASSFFSGANEQFF. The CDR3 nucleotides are TGTGCCAGCAGCTTCTTCAGCGGGGCTAATGAGCAGTTCTTC.

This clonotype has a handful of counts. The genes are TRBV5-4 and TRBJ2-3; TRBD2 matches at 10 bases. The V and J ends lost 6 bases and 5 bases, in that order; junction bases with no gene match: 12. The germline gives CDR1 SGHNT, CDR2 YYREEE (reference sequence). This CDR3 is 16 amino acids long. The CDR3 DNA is TGTGCCAGCAACACGAGGTCTAGCGGGAGAGGAGATACGCAGTATTTT. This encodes CASNTRSSGRGDTQYF.

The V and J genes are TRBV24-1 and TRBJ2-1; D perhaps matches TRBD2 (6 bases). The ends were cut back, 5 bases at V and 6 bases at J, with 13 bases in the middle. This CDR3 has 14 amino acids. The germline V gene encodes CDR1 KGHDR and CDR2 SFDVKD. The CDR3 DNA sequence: TGTGCCACCAGTGCTCGGCTAGCGACCAATGAGCAGTTCTTC. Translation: CATSARLATNEQFF.

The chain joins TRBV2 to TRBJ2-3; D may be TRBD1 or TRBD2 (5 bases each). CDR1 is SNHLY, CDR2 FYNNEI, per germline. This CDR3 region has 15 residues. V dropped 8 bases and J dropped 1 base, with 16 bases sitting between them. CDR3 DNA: TGTGCCAGCGCATCGCCGGGGCGGGGCACAGATACGCAGTATTTT. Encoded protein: CASASPGRGTDTQYF.

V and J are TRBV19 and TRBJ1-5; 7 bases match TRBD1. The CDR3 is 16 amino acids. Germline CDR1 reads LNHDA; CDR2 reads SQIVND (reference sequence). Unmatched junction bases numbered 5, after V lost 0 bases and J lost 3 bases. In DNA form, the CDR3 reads TGTGCCAGTAGTATAGATCTCGACAGGGCCAATCAGCCCCAGCATTTT. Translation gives CASSIDLDRANQPQHF.

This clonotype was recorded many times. CDR3: CASNRADTQYF. CDR3 sequence (DNA): TGTGCCAGCAACAGAGCAGATACGCAGTATTTT. The J gene is TRBJ2-3, the V gene TRBV12-3 or TRBV12-4; D gene unclear. Trimming left V 7 bases short and J 4 bases short, with 6 bases between. CDR3 length: 11 residues.

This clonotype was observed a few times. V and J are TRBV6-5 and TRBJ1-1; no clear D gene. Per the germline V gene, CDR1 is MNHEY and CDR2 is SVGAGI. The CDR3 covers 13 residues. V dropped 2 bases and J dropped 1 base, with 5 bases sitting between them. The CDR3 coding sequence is TGTGCCAGCAGTTACGTACCGAACACTGAAGCTTTCTTT. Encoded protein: CASSYVPNTEAFF.

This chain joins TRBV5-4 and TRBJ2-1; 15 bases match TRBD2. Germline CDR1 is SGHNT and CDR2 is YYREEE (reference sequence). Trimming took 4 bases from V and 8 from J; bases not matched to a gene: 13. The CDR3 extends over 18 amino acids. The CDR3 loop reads CASSPTQGLAGGGDEQFF. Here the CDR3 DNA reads TGTGCCAGCAGCCCTACCCAGGGACTAGCGGGAGGCGGGGATGAGCAGTTCTTC.